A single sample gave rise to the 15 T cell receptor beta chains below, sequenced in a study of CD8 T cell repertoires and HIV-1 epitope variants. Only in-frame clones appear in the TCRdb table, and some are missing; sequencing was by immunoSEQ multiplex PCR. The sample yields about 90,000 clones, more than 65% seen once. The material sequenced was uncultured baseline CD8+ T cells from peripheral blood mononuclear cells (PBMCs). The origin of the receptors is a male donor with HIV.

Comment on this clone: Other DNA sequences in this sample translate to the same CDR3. CDR3 nucleotide sequence: TGTGCCTGGAGTGCACAGGGAACTGAAGCTTTCTTT. Its protein product is CAWSAQGTEAFF. The chain employs TRBV30 and TRBJ1-1; a weak D match, TRBD1 (6 bases). The germline V gene has CDR1 GTSNPN and CDR2 SVGIG (reference sequence). CDR3 length: 12 amino acids. V shed 1 base and J shed 5 bases, with 8 bases lying between them.

CDR3 sequence reads: CASSLVLSDNQPQHF. For the CDR3, the DNA is TGTGCCAGCAGCTTAGTTTTGAGTGACAATCAGCCCCAGCATTTT. The V call is TRBV7-2, the J call TRBJ1-5; no clear D. The CDR3 runs to 15 residues. Germline V gene data show CDR1 as SGHTA and CDR2 as FQGNSA. V lost 1 base, J lost 3 bases, and 10 bases lay in between.

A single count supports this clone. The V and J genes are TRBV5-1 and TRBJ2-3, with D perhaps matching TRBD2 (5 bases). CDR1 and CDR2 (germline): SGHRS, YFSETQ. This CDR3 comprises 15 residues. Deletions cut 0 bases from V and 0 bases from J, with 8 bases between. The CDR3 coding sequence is TGCGCCAGCAGCTTGGGGACTCCGAGCACAGATACGCAGTATTTT. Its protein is CASSLGTPSTDTQYF.

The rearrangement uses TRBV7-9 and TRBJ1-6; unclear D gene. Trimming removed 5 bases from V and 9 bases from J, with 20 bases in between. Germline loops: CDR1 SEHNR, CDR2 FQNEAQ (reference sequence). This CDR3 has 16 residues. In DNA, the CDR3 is TGTGCCAGCAGCGCCTCCGGAGGAGTAGCTACTTCACCCCTCCACTTT. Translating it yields CASSASGGVATSPLHF.

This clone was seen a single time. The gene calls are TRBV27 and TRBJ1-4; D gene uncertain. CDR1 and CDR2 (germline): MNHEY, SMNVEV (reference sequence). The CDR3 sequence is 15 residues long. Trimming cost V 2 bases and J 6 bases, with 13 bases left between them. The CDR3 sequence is CASSLGPYIHEKLFF. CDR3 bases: TGTGCCAGCAGTTTAGGTCCTTACATTCATGAAAAACTGTTTTTT.

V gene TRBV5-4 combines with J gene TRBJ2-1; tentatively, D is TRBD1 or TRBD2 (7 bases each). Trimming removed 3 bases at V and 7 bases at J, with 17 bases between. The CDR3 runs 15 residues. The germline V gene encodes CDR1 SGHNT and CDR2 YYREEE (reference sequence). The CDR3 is CASSSQGGSRNEQFF. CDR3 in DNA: TGTGCCAGCAGCTCTCAGGGGGGGAGCCGTAATGAGCAGTTCTTC.

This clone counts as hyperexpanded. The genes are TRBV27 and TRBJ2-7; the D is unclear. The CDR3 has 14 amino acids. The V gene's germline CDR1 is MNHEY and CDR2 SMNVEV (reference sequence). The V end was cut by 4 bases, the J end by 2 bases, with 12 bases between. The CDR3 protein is CASSSDVSAYEQYF. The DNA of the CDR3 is TGTGCCAGCAGTTCAGATGTCTCGGCCTACGAGCAGTACTTC.

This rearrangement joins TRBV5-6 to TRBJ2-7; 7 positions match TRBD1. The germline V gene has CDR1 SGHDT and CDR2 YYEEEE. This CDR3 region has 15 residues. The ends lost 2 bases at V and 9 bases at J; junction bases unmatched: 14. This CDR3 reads CASSFQLPYAGGQYF. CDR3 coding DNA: TGTGCCAGCAGCTTTCAGCTGCCCTACGCAGGGGGGCAGTACTTC.

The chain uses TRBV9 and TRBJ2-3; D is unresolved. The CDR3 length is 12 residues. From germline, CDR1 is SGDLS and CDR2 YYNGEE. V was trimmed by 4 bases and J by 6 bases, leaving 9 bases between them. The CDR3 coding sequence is TGTGCCAGCAGCCGTATTAGGGATACGCAGTATTTT. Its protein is CASSRIRDTQYF.

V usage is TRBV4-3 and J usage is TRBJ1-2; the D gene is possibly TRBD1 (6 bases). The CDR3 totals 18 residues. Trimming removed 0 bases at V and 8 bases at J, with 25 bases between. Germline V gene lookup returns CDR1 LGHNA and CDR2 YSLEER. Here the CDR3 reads CASSQEGGSRGGLGGYTF. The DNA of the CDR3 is TGCGCCAGCAGCCAAGAAGGCGGGTCCAGGGGAGGGTTAGGAGGCTACACCTTC.

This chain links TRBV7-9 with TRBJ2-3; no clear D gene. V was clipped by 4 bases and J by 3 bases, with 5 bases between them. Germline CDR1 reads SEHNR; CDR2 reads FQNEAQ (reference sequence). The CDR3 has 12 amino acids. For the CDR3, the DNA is TGTGCCAGCAGCTCCGGGACAGATACGCAGTATTTT. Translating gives CASSSGTDTQYF.

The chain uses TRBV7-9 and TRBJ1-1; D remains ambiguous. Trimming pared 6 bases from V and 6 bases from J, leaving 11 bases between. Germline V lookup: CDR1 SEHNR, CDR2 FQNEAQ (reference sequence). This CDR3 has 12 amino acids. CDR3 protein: CASSLMTPEAFF. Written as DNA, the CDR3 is TGTGCCAGCAGTTTAATGACACCTGAAGCTTTCTTT.

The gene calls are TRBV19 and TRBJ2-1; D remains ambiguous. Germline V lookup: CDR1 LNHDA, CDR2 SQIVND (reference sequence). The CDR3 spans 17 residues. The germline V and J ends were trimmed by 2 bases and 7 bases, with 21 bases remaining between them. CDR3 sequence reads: CASSIWLSISSRNEQFF. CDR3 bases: TGTGCCAGTAGTATATGGTTGTCGATCTCCTCGCGGAATGAGCAGTTCTTC.

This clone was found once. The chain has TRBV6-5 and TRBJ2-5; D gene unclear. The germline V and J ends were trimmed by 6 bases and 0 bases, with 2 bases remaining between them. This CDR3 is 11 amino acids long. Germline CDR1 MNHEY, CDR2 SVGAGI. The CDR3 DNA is TGTGCCAGCAGGTACCAAGAGACCCAGTACTTC. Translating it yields CASRYQETQYF.

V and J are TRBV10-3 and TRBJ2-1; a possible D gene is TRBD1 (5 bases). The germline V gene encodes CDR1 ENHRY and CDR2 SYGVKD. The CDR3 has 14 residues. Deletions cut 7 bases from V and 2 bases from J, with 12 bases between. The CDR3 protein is CAITQGVPYNEQFF. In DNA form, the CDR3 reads TGTGCCATCACACAAGGGGTCCCCTACAATGAGCAGTTCTTC.